This T cell receptor beta chain was recovered during a study of blood T cell repertoires in COVID-19. In germline, CDR1 is LNHDA, CDR2 SQIVND (reference sequence). V lost 4 bases to trimming and J lost 2 bases; unmatched junction nucleotides: 7. The CDR3 is made up of 16 amino acids. Here immunoSEQ multiplex PCR was the method, and the copy in TCRdb shows in-frame clones only, minus some. Counted here are approximately 180,000 clones, more than 75% occurring once; the ten biggest clones make up less than 20%. The clonotype comes from a woman aged 45 to 65 with acute COVID-19. V is TRBV19 and J is TRBJ1-5; 8 positions match TRBD1. Material: PBMCs or T cells enriched from blood (not recorded which). DNA for the CDR3: TGTGCCAGTAGTAGAGAAGACAGGGGTCGCAATCAGCCCCAGCATTTT. This encodes CASSREDRGRNQPQHF.